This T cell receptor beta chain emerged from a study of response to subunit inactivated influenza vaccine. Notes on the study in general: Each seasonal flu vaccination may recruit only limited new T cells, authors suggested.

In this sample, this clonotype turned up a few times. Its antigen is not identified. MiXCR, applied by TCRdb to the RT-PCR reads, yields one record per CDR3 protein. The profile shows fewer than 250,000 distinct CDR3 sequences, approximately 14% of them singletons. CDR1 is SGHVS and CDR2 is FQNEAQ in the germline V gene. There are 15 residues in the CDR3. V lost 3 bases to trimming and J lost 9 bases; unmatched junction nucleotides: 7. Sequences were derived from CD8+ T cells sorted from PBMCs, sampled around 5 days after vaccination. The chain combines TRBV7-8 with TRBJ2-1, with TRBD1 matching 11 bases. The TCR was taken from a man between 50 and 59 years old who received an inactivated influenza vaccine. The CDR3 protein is CASSFGQGAQSEQFF. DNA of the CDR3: TGTGCCAGCAGCTTCGGACAGGGGGCGCAGAGTGAGCAGTTCTTC.